These 24 T cell receptor beta chains came from one sample sequenced in a study of T cells in Graves' hyperthyroidism and ophthalmopathy. RNA transcripts served as the template for amplifying TCR beta CDR3 regions. A first-round RT-PCR of the TCR CDR3 used the HTBI primer set. TCRdb re-analysed the multiplex PCR reads in MiXCR, keeping a single row per CDR3 protein. This sample has a few hundred thousand distinct CDR3 sequences, with 13% to 15% found just once. The sequencing sample was made of blood. The receptors shown here come from a woman aged 45-65 years with Graves' hyperthyroidism that later progressed to Graves' ophthalmopathy.

The chain employs TRBV13 and TRBJ1-1; D gene uncertain. In germline, CDR1 is PRHDT, CDR2 FYEKMQ (reference sequence). CDR3 length equals 21 residues. Trimming stripped 1 base from V and 1 base from J, with 28 bases between. The CDR3 spells CASSLAFFGVPGSRTNTEAFF. The CDR3 region has the DNA TGTGCCAGCAGCTTAGCGTTTTTTGGAGTACCTGGTTCCCGGACGAACACTGAAGCTTTCTTT.

This chain links TRBV6-2 or TRBV6-3 with TRBJ2-1; TRBD1 aligns across 9 bases. The CDR3 spans 13 residues. Germline assignment: CDR1 MNHEY and CDR2 SVGEGT. V gave up 2 bases and J gave up 7 bases; unmatched junction bases: 0. The CDR3 sequence: CASSYGTGNEQFF. The CDR3 bases are TGTGCCAGCAGTTACGGGACAGGGAATGAGCAGTTCTTC.

This clonotype was seen many times. The chain recombines TRBV2 with TRBJ2-1, with 14 bases lining up with TRBD2. Trimming at V came to 0 bases and at J to 7 bases, leaving 8 bases not matched to a gene. The CDR3 runs 18 residues. Germline loops: CDR1 SNHLY, CDR2 FYNNEI. CDR3 residues: CASSEASWTSGRINEQFF. As DNA, the CDR3 is TGTGCCAGCAGTGAAGCCTCTTGGACTAGCGGGAGGATAAATGAGCAGTTCTTC.

Ten or more counts support this clonotype. The gene calls are TRBV5-1 and TRBJ2-7, with a possible D match to TRBD1 (5 bases). The CDR3 totals 12 residues. CDR1 is SGHRS and CDR2 is YFSETQ in the germline V gene. Trimming cost V 1 base and J 6 bases, with 8 bases left between them. The CDR3: CASSLQGSEQYF. CDR3 nucleotides: TGCGCCAGCAGCTTGCAGGGATCCGAGCAGTACTTC.

The V call is TRBV4-2, the J call TRBJ2-1; D is ambiguous. The CDR3 contains 13 residues. V was shortened by 0 bases and J by 6 bases, with 6 bases between the two germline ends. Germline V CDR1 and CDR2: LGHNA, YNFKEQ. The CDR3 DNA is TGTGCCAGCAGCCAAGATTTGATCAATGAGCAGTTCTTC. This encodes CASSQDLINEQFF.

This clonotype was seen at least ten times. In DNA form, the CDR3 reads TGTGCCAGCGAAGCCGGAAAGAACACCGGGGAGCTGTTTTTT. It translates to CASEAGKNTGELFF. V gene TRBV12-3 or TRBV12-4 combines with J gene TRBJ2-2; D is unclear. Trimming removed 8 bases at V and 1 base at J, with 11 bases between. The CDR3 has 14 residues.

This rearrangement joins TRBV6-1 to TRBJ1-4; D may be TRBD1 (5 bases). The CDR3 sequence is 15 residues long. V was clipped by 7 bases and J by 4 bases, with 16 bases between them. In germline, CDR1 is MNHNS, CDR2 SASEGT. The DNA for the CDR3 is TGTGCCAGCACCCCCGTAGGGAGGGGTAATGAAAAACTGTTTTTT. It encodes CASTPVGRGNEKLFF.

This clonotype was seen a handful of times. The chain employs TRBV29-1 and TRBJ1-1; D is unresolved. Germline CDR1 and CDR2: SQVTM and ANQGSEA. The CDR3 totals 10 residues. V was clipped by 7 bases and J by 8 bases, with 11 bases between them. For the CDR3, the DNA is TGCAGCGCCGGCGGGGAAGAAGCTTTCTTT. It specifies CSAGGEEAFF.

This clonotype appeared a single time. The rearrangement uses TRBV7-3 and TRBJ2-2, with TRBD2 matching 7 bases. Germline V gene sequence: CDR1 SGHTA, CDR2 FQGTGA. The CDR3 consists of 16 residues. V shed 5 bases, J shed 1 base, and the junction held 7 bases outside the gene matches. The CDR3 protein is CASSPRLAGNTGELFF. The CDR3 bases are TGTGCCAGCAGCCCCCGACTAGCTGGGAACACCGGGGAGCTGTTTTTT.

There are a few counts of this clonotype. The V gene is TRBV5-1, the J gene TRBJ1-6; D gene uncertain. Germline lookup yields CDR1 SGHRS and CDR2 YFSETQ. The V end was cut by 7 bases, the J end by 9 bases, with 17 bases between. The CDR3 has 14 residues. As DNA, the CDR3 is TGCGCCAGCCACTCTGCTGGGGTGGGTTCACCCCTCCACTTT. Translation gives CASHSAGVGSPLHF.

This clonotype was counted only a few times. The chain recombines TRBV6-1 with TRBJ2-7; D possibly uses TRBD1 or TRBD2 (6 bases each). The CDR3 contains 16 residues. V shed 5 bases and J shed 0 bases, with 17 bases lying between them. CDR1 and CDR2 from the germline V gene are MNHNS and SASEGT. CDR3 bases: TGTGCCAGCAGTCCGTGGGGGGCAGGGATCTCCTACGAGCAGTACTTC. This codes for CASSPWGAGISYEQYF.

This clonotype was counted at least ten times. The chain joins TRBV29-1 to TRBJ1-1, with TRBD1 as a possible D gene (6 bases). V was shortened by 6 bases and J by 0 bases, with 11 bases between the two germline ends. Germline values: CDR1 SQVTM, CDR2 ANQGSEA. The CDR3 consists of 13 residues. The CDR3 nucleotides read TGCAGCGTAACGGGACATTTGAACACTGAAGCTTTCTTT. Its translation: CSVTGHLNTEAFF.

This clonotype has a count of ten or more. The chain is built from TRBV28 and TRBJ1-2; a weak D match, TRBD1 (5 bases). This CDR3 comprises 14 residues. V gave up 1 base and J gave up 3 bases, with 9 bases separating them. Germline V lookup: CDR1 MDHEN, CDR2 SYDVKM. Here the CDR3 reads CASSLLGGDYGYTF. The CDR3 DNA reads as TGTGCCAGCAGTTTATTGGGGGGGGACTATGGCTACACCTTC.

This clonotype was counted at least ten times. V gene TRBV5-5 combines with J gene TRBJ1-1; no reliable D call. This CDR3 is built from 12 residues. With 3 bases removed from V and 2 bases from J, the gap between germline ends came to 5 bases. Germline V gene data show CDR1 as SGHKS and CDR2 as YYEKEE (reference sequence). The CDR3 protein is CASSSHNTEAFF. The CDR3 nucleotides are TGTGCCAGCAGCTCGCATAACACTGAAGCTTTCTTT.

This clonotype was seen at least ten times. DNA of the CDR3: TGTGCCAGCAGTTTAGAGGGGGGGAGATTGTACGAGCAGTACTTC. Encoded protein: CASSLEGGRLYEQYF. This chain links TRBV27 with TRBJ2-7; perhaps TRBD2 as D (7 bases). Germline V lookup: CDR1 MNHEY, CDR2 SMNVEV (reference sequence). The CDR3 has 15 amino acids. V lost 2 bases and J 4 bases, leaving 15 bases between the germline ends.

This clonotype was counted at least ten times. This rearrangement joins TRBV12-3 or TRBV12-4 to TRBJ1-5; D is possibly TRBD1 (5 bases). Trimming took off 5 bases at V and 5 bases at J, with 13 bases between the two ends. The CDR3 is 14 amino acids. CDR3 region: CASSVTGDYQPQHF. In DNA, the CDR3 is TGTGCCAGCAGTGTAACGGGGGACTATCAGCCCCAGCATTTT.

The sample holds many counts of this clonotype. The chain carries TRBV5-1 and TRBJ1-1; weak D call: TRBD1 (5 bases). CDR1 and CDR2 from the germline V gene are SGHRS and YFSETQ. The ends were cut back, 4 bases at V and 4 bases at J, with 17 bases in the middle. CDR3 length: 15 residues. Here the CDR3 reads CASSPGGRGRTEAFF. The CDR3 DNA reads TGCGCCAGCAGCCCTGGAGGGCGGGGACGCACTGAAGCTTTCTTT.

This clonotype was counted many times. This chain links TRBV20-1 with TRBJ1-1; the D gene is possibly TRBD1 (5 bases). Trimming took off 0 bases at V and 8 bases at J, with 13 bases between the two ends. This CDR3 region has 13 residues. Germline-derived CDR1 and CDR2 are DFQATT and SNEGSKA (reference sequence). Written as DNA, the CDR3 is TGCAGTGCTAGAGATCTTGGGGGAGTAGAAGCTTTCTTT. It is translated as CSARDLGGVEAFF.

This clonotype was seen many times. The CDR3 DNA reads as TGTGCCAGCAGCTCTTGGGGAGATACGCAGTATTTT. Amino acids: CASSSWGDTQYF. The V and J genes are TRBV7-6 and TRBJ2-3; D is undetermined. The germline CDR1 and CDR2 sequences are SGHVS and FNYEAQ. CDR3 size: 12 residues. V was trimmed by 4 bases and J by 5 bases, leaving 7 bases between them. Supplemented by reference TRBV7-6 and TRBJ2-3, the full variable domain reads GAGVSQSPRYKVTKRGQDVALRCDPISGHVSLYWYRQALGQGPEFLTYFNYEAQQDKSGLPNDRFSAERPEGSISTLTIQRTEQRDSAMYRCASSSWGDTQYFGPGTRLTVL.

This clonotype has ten or more counts. This chain links TRBV6-5 with TRBJ2-2; no reliable D call. The CDR3 is 18 amino acids. Trimming removed 0 bases from V and 0 bases from J, with 14 bases in between. In germline, CDR1 is MNHEY, CDR2 SVGAGI. In nucleotides, the CDR3 is TGTGCCAGCAGTTACTCGAGAAAGGGAATTCCGAACACCGGGGAGCTGTTTTTT. Its protein product is CASSYSRKGIPNTGELFF.

In its sample, this clonotype was seen once. V usage is TRBV20-1 and J usage is TRBJ2-1; TRBD2 matches 9 bases. This CDR3 contains 17 residues. Germline values: CDR1 DFQATT, CDR2 SNEGSKA (reference sequence). V dropped 3 bases and J dropped 5; count of bases not matched to a gene: 14. DNA of the CDR3: TGCAGTGCTAGCCCTCTAGGAGCGGGAGGAAGTCACAATGAGCAGTTCTTC. Its translation is CSASPLGAGGSHNEQFF.

The rearrangement links TRBV28 to TRBJ2-5, with TRBD2 matching 14 bases. Germline V gene lookup returns CDR1 MDHEN and CDR2 SYDVKM. CDR3 length equals 17 residues. The J segment lost 1 base and the V segment lost 11 bases, leaving 12 bases of the junction unmatched. The DNA of the CDR3 is TGTGCCTGCCGACCGGGACTAGCGGGAGAACCCCAAGAGACCCAGTACTTC. Its translation: CACRPGLAGEPQETQYF.

This clonotype was seen a few times. The rearrangement joins TRBV4-1 to TRBJ2-3; TRBD2 aligns across 8 bases. Germline V gene data show CDR1 as MGHRA and CDR2 as YSYEKL. This CDR3 is built from 15 residues. V trimming: 4 bases; J trimming: 7 bases; junction bases outside the gene matches: 10. Here the CDR3 reads CASSLSSGGPNTQYF. In DNA, the CDR3 is TGCGCCAGCAGCCTCAGTTCGGGAGGGCCAAATACGCAGTATTTT.

In this sample, this clonotype turned up many times. The CDR3 DNA sequence: TGTGCCAGCAGATACAGCGGGAGGGCGGAGGCTAACGAGCAGTACTTC. It codes for CASRYSGRAEANEQYF. V is TRBV6-1 and J is TRBJ2-7; 10 bases match TRBD2. With 6 bases clipped from V and 5 bases from J, the junction kept 13 bases outside the gene matches. The CDR3 has 16 amino acids. CDR1 MNHNS and CDR2 SASEGT come from the germline V gene.